The present TCR beta chain was sequenced within a study of blood T cell repertoires in COVID-19. Sequenced by immunoSEQ multiplex PCR; TCRdb stores in-frame clones only, minus some. Of approximately 300,000 clones in the sample, 70% to 90% are singletons; the top ten hold about 5.2%. This CDR3 is built from 15 residues. The V gene's germline CDR1 is ENHRY and CDR2 SYGVKD. V was pared by 3 bases and J by 5 bases, with 9 bases of the junction left unmatched. Categorization into cohorts depended on clinical history that participants reported. This clone has just one count. The sequencing input was PBMCs or T cells enriched from blood (not recorded which). The chain has TRBV10-3 and TRBJ1-1; 7 bases line up with TRBD1. The clonotype was recovered from a young woman who had recovered from COVID-19. CDR3 protein: CAISESDREETEAFF. The CDR3 DNA reads as TGTGCCATCAGTGAATCCGACAGGGAGGAGACTGAAGCTTTCTTT.